The 8 T cell receptor beta chains below all came from one sample that was sequenced in a study of blood T cell repertoires in COVID-19. Clones were sequenced by immunoSEQ multiplex PCR, and TCRdb holds only the in-frame ones, with some missing. This table holds some 380,000 clones, around 87% found once. Sequenced sample: PBMCs or T cells enriched from blood (not recorded which). These receptors were collected from a man younger than 45 who had recovered from COVID-19.

J is TRBJ2-7 and V is TRBV7-2, with TRBD2 matching over 8 bases. The CDR3 runs 14 residues. The ends lost 5 bases at V and 2 bases at J; junction bases unmatched: 5. From germline, CDR1 is SGHTA and CDR2 FQGNSA. Written as DNA, the CDR3 is TGTGCCAGCAGCACTCGGGGGGGACCCTACGAGCAGTACTTC. This gives the protein CASSTRGGPYEQYF. Filled out from reference TRBV7-2 and TRBJ2-7, the complete variable domain reads GAGVSQSPSNKVTEKGKDVELRCDPISGHTALYWYRQSLGQGLEFLIYFQGNSAPDKSGLPSDRFSAERTGGSVSTLTIQRTQQEDSAVYLCASSTRGGPYEQYFGPGTRLTVT.

V usage is TRBV7-9 and J usage is TRBJ1-3; D remains unclear. CDR3 length equals 11 residues. Germline V gene lookup returns CDR1 SEHNR and CDR2 FQNEAQ (reference sequence). Trimming took 5 bases from V and 3 from J, leaving 2 bases between them. CDR3 sequence reads: CASSRGNTIYF. The CDR3 coding sequence is TGTGCCAGCAGCCGTGGAAACACCATATATTTT. The complete variable domain, with remaining parts taken from reference TRBV7-9 and TRBJ1-3, reads DTGVSQNPRHKITKRGQNVTFRCDPISEHNRLYWYRQTLGQGPEFLTYFQNEAQLEKSRLLSDRFSAERPKGSFSTLEIQRTEQGDSAMYLCASSRGNTIYFGEGSWLTVV.

The J gene is TRBJ1-3, the V gene TRBV7-9; D perhaps matches TRBD1 (5 bases). The CDR3 is 17 amino acids. Trimming cost V 6 bases and J 1 base, with 19 bases left between them. The germline V gene encodes CDR1 SEHNR and CDR2 FQNEAQ (reference sequence). The CDR3 reads CASSSPREGFSGNTIYF. The CDR3 coding sequence is TGTGCCAGCAGTTCCCCGAGGGAGGGGTTTTCTGGAAACACCATATATTTT.

This chain connects TRBV12-3 or TRBV12-4 to TRBJ1-6, with D hard to call. The V end was cut by 1 base, the J end by 7 bases, with 5 bases between. This CDR3 region has 13 residues. The CDR3 sequence is CASSLGRNSPLHF. DNA of the CDR3: TGTGCCAGCAGTTTAGGCCGGAATTCACCCCTCCACTTT.

The DNA of the CDR3 is TGCAGCGTTCCTACTCAAACCGGGGAGCTGTTTTTT. Amino acid sequence: CSVPTQTGELFF. The chain joins TRBV29-1 to TRBJ2-2, with D uncertain. CDR1 and CDR2 (germline): SQVTM, ANQGSEA. The CDR3 loop spans 12 amino acids. Between the trimmed V and J ends, which lost 5 bases and 5 bases, there was a span of 9 bases.

The chain combines TRBV27 with TRBJ2-3; D uncertain. The CDR3 sequence is 13 residues long. CDR1 is MNHEY, CDR2 SMNVEV, per germline (reference sequence). The germline V and J ends were trimmed by 1 base and 4 bases, with 6 bases remaining between them. CDR3 sequence: CASSLLVADTQYF. As DNA, the CDR3 is TGTGCCAGCAGTTTATTAGTCGCAGATACGCAGTATTTT.

This clone was picked up a small number of times. The CDR3: CASSQGKEKAFF. CDR3 coding DNA: TGCGCCAGCAGCCAAGGGAAGGAGAAAGCTTTCTTT. The chain employs TRBV4-3 and TRBJ1-1; D uncertain. The germline V and J ends were trimmed by 1 base and 9 bases, with 9 bases remaining between them. The CDR3 is 12 residues long. Germline V gene lookup returns CDR1 LGHNA and CDR2 YSLEER.

This clone was observed once. J is TRBJ1-1 and V is TRBV14, with D hard to call. The length of the CDR3 is 12 residues. Trimming removed 10 bases at V and 4 bases at J, with 13 bases between. Germline V lookup: CDR1 SGHDN, CDR2 FVKESK. The CDR3 nucleotides are TGTGCCACCAAAAGGGAGGGCACTGAAGCTTTCTTT. The encoded protein is CATKREGTEAFF. The variable domain in full, with the rest retrieved from reference TRBV14 and TRBJ1-1, is EAGVTQFPSHSVIEKGQTVTLRCDPISGHDNLYWYRRVMGKEIKFLLHFVKESKQDESGMPNNRFLAERTGGTYSTLKVQPAELEDSGVYFCATKREGTEAFFGQGTRLTVV.